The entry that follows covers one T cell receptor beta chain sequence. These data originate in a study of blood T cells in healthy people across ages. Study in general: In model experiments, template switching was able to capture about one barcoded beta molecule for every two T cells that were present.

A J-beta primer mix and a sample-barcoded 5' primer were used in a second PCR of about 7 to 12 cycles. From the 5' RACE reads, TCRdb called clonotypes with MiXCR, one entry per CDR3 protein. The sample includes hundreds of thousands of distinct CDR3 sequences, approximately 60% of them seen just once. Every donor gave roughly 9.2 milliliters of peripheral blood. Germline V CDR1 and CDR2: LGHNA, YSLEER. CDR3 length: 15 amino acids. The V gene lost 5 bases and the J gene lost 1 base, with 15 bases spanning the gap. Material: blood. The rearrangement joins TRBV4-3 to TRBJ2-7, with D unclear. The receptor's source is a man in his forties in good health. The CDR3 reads CASSESYRLSYEQYF. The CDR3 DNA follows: TGCGCCAGCAGCGAGAGTTACCGACTTTCCTACGAGCAGTACTTC.